This T cell receptor (beta chain) was recovered during a study of blood T cell repertoires in COVID-19. Study summary: Both acute and convalescent COVID-19 samples were obtained from the United States, Italy and Spain. T cells, B-cell-depleted T cells, or PBMCs supplied cDNA or gDNA.

Original data processing: By means of reference gene primer amplification, nucleated cell counts were estimated. Sequencing was performed with immunoSEQ multiplex PCR; in TCRdb, only in-frame clones are kept and a portion is missing. V, J and clone size were drawn from that table, and D and trimming were deduced from the DNA. The data hold 150,000 to 200,000 clones, with 70% to 90% observed a single time. The junction had 0 bases not matched to a gene; V was cut back by 4 bases and J by 2 bases. Germline CDR1 SGHRS, CDR2 YFSETQ. The CDR3 spans 14 residues. The source is a man aged 35 to 55 with active or convalescent COVID-19. This chain joins TRBV5-1 and TRBJ2-7; 13 bases are a match to TRBD2. Sample: peripheral blood. The CDR3 DNA follows: TGCGCCAGCAGCGGACTAGCGGGAGCCTACGAGCAGTACTTC. This sequence encodes CASSGLAGAYEQYF.